The 9 T cell receptor beta chains below all came from one sample that was sequenced in a study of blood T cell repertoires in COVID-19. Produced via immunoSEQ multiplex PCR; TCRdb's table is partial and in-frame only. The sample has about 140,000 clones, around 80% seen once. The specimen was peripheral blood. The source of these receptors is a man aged 55 to 69 with acute or convalescent COVID-19.

This clone was seen more than once but under ten times. The chain is built from TRBV28 and TRBJ1-1; no clear D. CDR3 length: 15 residues. The ends were cut back, 7 bases at V and 0 bases at J, with 15 bases in the middle. Per germline, CDR1 MDHEN and CDR2 SYDVKM. CDR3: CASTDQVGVNTEAFF. CDR3 nucleotides: TGTGCCAGCACCGATCAGGTGGGTGTGAACACTGAAGCTTTCTTT.

This clone was observed once. The CDR3 spells CASSLARAGTGELFF. CDR3 nucleotide sequence: TGTGCCAGCAGCCTAGCAAGAGCGGGGACCGGGGAGCTGTTTTTT. The rearrangement joins TRBV6-2 or TRBV6-3 to TRBJ2-2; 7 nucleotides match TRBD2. The germline gives CDR1 MNHEY, CDR2 SVGEGT. This CDR3 is 15 amino acids long. J lost 5 bases, V lost 6 bases, and 9 bases had no gene match.

V usage is TRBV24-1 and J usage is TRBJ2-1; TRBD2 aligns across 10 bases. Germline V gives CDR1 KGHDR, CDR2 SFDVKD. This CDR3 is 14 amino acids long. V lost 5 bases, J lost 9 bases, and 6 bases stayed unmatched. CDR3 protein: CATSGPLAGVEQFF. CDR3 sequence (DNA): TGTGCCACCAGTGGTCCCCTAGCGGGAGTTGAGCAGTTCTTC.

The rearrangement links TRBV4-1 to TRBJ2-3; TRBD2 matches at 9 bases. This CDR3 comprises 17 residues. Germline CDR1 reads MGHRA; CDR2 reads YSYEKL. The trim removed 4 bases at V and 3 bases at J, leaving 11 bases unmatched. The chain's CDR3 is CASSLLPGAGGTDTQYF. The CDR3 DNA follows: TGCGCCAGCAGCCTCTTACCCGGAGCGGGAGGAACAGATACGCAGTATTTT.

The rearrangement joins TRBV5-6 to TRBJ2-1, with TRBD1 as a possible D gene (6 bases). The length of the CDR3 is 15 residues. CDR1 and CDR2 (germline): SGHDT, YYEEEE. The V and J ends lost 4 bases and 0 bases respectively, with 11 bases between them. The CDR3 protein is CASSRTGSSYNEQFF. As DNA, the CDR3 is TGTGCCAGCAGCCGAACAGGGAGCTCCTACAATGAGCAGTTCTTC.

The rearrangement joins TRBV7-3 to TRBJ2-1; 8 bases line up with TRBD2. CDR1 SGHTA and CDR2 FQGTGA come from the germline V gene. With 3 bases clipped from V and 7 bases from J, the junction kept 2 bases outside the gene matches. This CDR3 region has 13 residues. Here the CDR3 reads CASSFAGGNEQFF. Written as DNA, the CDR3 is TGTGCCAGCAGCTTTGCGGGAGGTAATGAGCAGTTCTTC.

This clone was recorded many times. The V and J genes are TRBV7-9 and TRBJ2-7; TRBD1 matches at 7 bases. The CDR3 covers 16 residues. Germline V lookup: CDR1 SEHNR, CDR2 FQNEAQ (reference sequence). V was clipped by 5 bases and J by 4 bases; unmatched bases: 14. CDR3: CASSRRGTAVTYEQYF. For the CDR3, the DNA is TGTGCCAGCAGCCGAAGAGGGACAGCCGTTACGTACGAGCAGTACTTC.

V gene TRBV19 combines with J gene TRBJ2-2; tentative D call: TRBD1 (6 bases). Germline V gene lookup returns CDR1 LNHDA and CDR2 SQIVND (reference sequence). CDR3 length: 13 residues. Trimming pared 5 bases from V and 4 bases from J, leaving 8 bases between. The CDR3 region has the DNA TGTGCCAGTAGTGGACAGCGCACCGGGGAGCTGTTTTTT. As protein: CASSGQRTGELFF. Filled out from reference TRBV19 and TRBJ2-2, the complete variable domain reads DGGITQSPKYLFRKEGQNVTLSCEQNLNHDAMYWYRQDPGQGLRLIYYSQIVNDFQKGDIAEGYSVSREKKESFPLTVTSAQKNPTAFYLCASSGQRTGELFFGEGSRLTVL.

V usage is TRBV5-4 and J usage is TRBJ2-3; TRBD2 agrees at 8 bases. The CDR3 has 14 residues. Trimming cost V 2 bases and J 4 bases; bases outside gene matches: 3. Germline-derived CDR1 and CDR2 are SGHNT and YYREEE (reference sequence). The chain's CDR3 is CASSFSGTPDTQYF. CDR3 nucleotides: TGTGCCAGCAGCTTTAGCGGGACCCCAGATACGCAGTATTTT.